This TCR beta chain was identified in a study of T cells in Graves' hyperthyroidism and ophthalmopathy. The investigators amplified TCR beta CDR3 regions from RNA transcripts. With the HTBI primer set, the TCR CDR3 went through a first round of RT-PCR. TCRdb fed the multiplex PCR reads into MiXCR, producing one record per CDR3 protein. The data hold 240,000 or so distinct CDR3 sequences, with around 17% observed a single time. Trimming stripped 4 bases from V and 3 bases from J, with 15 bases between. This CDR3 contains 16 residues. Germline lookup yields CDR1 LGHDT and CDR2 YNNKEL (reference sequence). The sample holds many counts of this clonotype. Not enrolled were patients with uncontrolled infection, other autoimmune disease, pregnancy or lactation.

This TCR derives from a woman aged 18 to 35 with Graves' ophthalmopathy. The sample consisted of blood. V usage is TRBV3-1 and J usage is TRBJ2-2; D ambiguous. The CDR3 nucleotides read TGTGCCAGCAGCCCCGACCAGCCATCGGACACCGGGGAGCTGTTTTTT. Translation gives CASSPDQPSDTGELFF.